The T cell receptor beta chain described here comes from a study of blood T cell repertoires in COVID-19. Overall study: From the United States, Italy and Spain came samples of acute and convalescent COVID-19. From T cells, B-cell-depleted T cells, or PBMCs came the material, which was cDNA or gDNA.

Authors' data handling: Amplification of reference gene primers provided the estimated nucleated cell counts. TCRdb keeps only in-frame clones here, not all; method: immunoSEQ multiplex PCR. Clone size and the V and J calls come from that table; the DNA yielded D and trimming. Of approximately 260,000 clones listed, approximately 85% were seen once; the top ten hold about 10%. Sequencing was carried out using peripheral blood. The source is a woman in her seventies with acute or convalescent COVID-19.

CDR3 amino acids: CAWSVGTGVGNTIYF. The CDR3 DNA reads TGTGCCTGGAGTGTAGGGACAGGGGTCGGAAACACCATATATTTT. The chain uses TRBV30 and TRBJ1-3, with 10 bases matching TRBD1. Trimming cost V 0 bases and J 4 bases; bases outside gene matches: 3. Germline values: CDR1 GTSNPN, CDR2 SVGIG (reference sequence). The CDR3 spans 15 residues.